Sequencing of this T cell receptor (beta chain) was carried out in a study of Ad26.COV2.S vaccination and SARS-CoV-2 variants. Overall study context: Administration of Ad26.COV2.S was intramuscular, either once or twice 56 days apart.

As for this clone: What it binds is unknown.

The CDR3 covers 13 residues. Trimming took 1 base from V and 10 from J, leaving 8 bases between them. The study's findings and limits: Reportedly, after vaccination the spike-specific CD8+ and CD4+ T cell responses displayed substantial breadth.

Assay used: immunoSEQ multiplex PCR; TCRdb lists only in-frame clones, some missing. The table records about 400,000 clones, 89% of them present only once. Treatment given: roughly 19 received Ad26.COV2.S at low or high dose, single or two shots; five or six received placebo; per-sample allocation not given. Material that was analyzed had been drawn on day 63 after the first vaccine or placebo injection. The sequencing used peripheral blood, collected in a trial of Ad26.COV2.S vaccine versus placebo. V gene TRBV12-3 or TRBV12-4 combines with J gene TRBJ1-6; D is undetermined. This clonotype was sampled from a person aged 18 to 59 who received the Ad26.COV2.S COVID-19 vaccine or a placebo. The CDR3 protein is CASSLGGESPLHF. The CDR3 DNA sequence: TGTGCCAGCAGTTTAGGGGGTGAATCACCCCTCCACTTT.